Each of the 19 T cell receptor beta chains below was sequenced from the same sample in a study of blood T cell repertoires in COVID-19. Libraries were prepared by immunoSEQ multiplex PCR; TCRdb keeps only in-frame clonotypes and omits some of them. The table lists 90,000 or so clones, about 70% of them singletons. The sequencing sample was made of peripheral blood. The receptors were gathered from a woman in her sixties or seventies in a cohort sampled during active or convalescent COVID-19.

A few counts support this clone. V usage is TRBV2 and J usage is TRBJ1-5; D is perhaps TRBD1 (6 bases). V was pared by 4 bases and J by 7 bases, with 14 bases between. The CDR3 spans 14 residues. CDR1 is SNHLY, CDR2 FYNNEI, per germline. This CDR3 is CASSVGGAGQPQHF. The CDR3 DNA is TGTGCCAGCAGTGTTGGGGGGGCGGGCCAGCCCCAGCATTTT.

For this clone: In the same sample, other DNA sequences code for this CDR3. V usage is TRBV4-2 and J usage is TRBJ1-2; D is possibly TRBD1 (5 bases). CDR1 and CDR2 (germline): LGHNA, YNFKEQ. V gave up 0 bases and J gave up 2 bases, with 7 bases separating them. This CDR3 region has 14 residues. The DNA for the CDR3 is TGTGCCAGCAGCCAAGATACAGGAAACTATGGCTACACCTTC. It yields the protein CASSQDTGNYGYTF.

This chain links TRBV5-1 with TRBJ1-3; D remains unclear. The CDR3 contains 13 residues. The V end was cut by 7 bases, the J end by 0 bases, with 8 bases between. Looked up from germline, CDR1 is SGHRS and CDR2 is YFSETQ. The CDR3 DNA follows: TGCGCCAGCGGGCCGAGCTCTGGAAACACCATATATTTT. Translating it yields CASGPSSGNTIYF. The full variable domain, rest sourced from reference TRBV5-1 and TRBJ1-3, is KAGVTQTPRYLIKTRGQQVTLSCSPISGHRSVSWYQQTPGQGLQFLFEYFSETQRNKGNFPGRFSGRQFSNSRSEMNVSTLELGDSALYLCASGPSSGNTIYFGEGSWLTVV.

The chain employs TRBV10-2 and TRBJ1-5, with a tentative D call TRBD1 (5 bases). Trimming shortened V by 2 bases and J by 6 bases, and 8 bases separated the two germline ends. The germline V gene encodes CDR1 WSHSY and CDR2 SAAADI. The CDR3 runs 13 residues. The CDR3 DNA follows: TGCGCCAGCAGTGAGAACGGGGGTCAGCCCCAGCATTTT. Its protein product is CASSENGGQPQHF.

V gene TRBV5-1 combines with J gene TRBJ1-2, with D maybe TRBD1 (6 bases). Trimming stripped 4 bases from V and 8 bases from J, with 15 bases between. CDR3 size: 13 residues. Germline assignment: CDR1 SGHRS and CDR2 YFSETQ. DNA of the CDR3: TGCGCCAGCAGCACGGCAGGGGAATACGGCTACACCTTC. It yields the protein CASSTAGEYGYTF. The whole variable domain, remainder taken from reference TRBV5-1 and TRBJ1-2, is KAGVTQTPRYLIKTRGQQVTLSCSPISGHRSVSWYQQTPGQGLQFLFEYFSETQRNKGNFPGRFSGRQFSNSRSEMNVSTLELGDSALYLCASSTAGEYGYTFGSGTRLTVV.

This rearrangement joins TRBV7-2 to TRBJ2-5; D remains unclear. CDR1 and CDR2 (germline): SGHTA, FQGNSA. Trimming removed 3 bases at V and 0 bases at J, with 5 bases between. The CDR3 length is 13 residues. CDR3 DNA sequence: TGTGCCAGCAGCTTCCTGTACCAAGAGACCCAGTACTTC. It translates to CASSFLYQETQYF.

The chain has TRBV7-2 and TRBJ1-1; D ambiguous. Germline V gene sequence: CDR1 SGHTA, CDR2 FQGNSA. V lost 2 bases to trimming and J lost 7 bases, with 11 bases between them. The CDR3 is 13 residues long. CDR3 bases: TGTGCCAGCAGCTTATTAGGACTTAGTGAAGCTTTCTTT. Residues: CASSLLGLSEAFF.

This sequence joins TRBV4-2 and TRBJ2-3, with 9 positions matching TRBD2. The CDR3 consists of 16 residues. With 6 bases clipped from V and 2 bases from J, the junction kept 9 bases outside the gene matches. Germline V CDR1 and CDR2: LGHNA, YNFKEQ. In DNA form, the CDR3 reads TGTGCCAGCAGGGATAGCGGGGGTACCAACACAGATACGCAGTATTTT. Protein product: CASRDSGGTNTDTQYF.

The chain links TRBV27 to TRBJ1-5; 7 bases are shared with TRBD1. Trimming at V came to 4 bases and at J to 6 bases, leaving 3 bases not matched to a gene. Looked up from germline, CDR1 is MNHEY and CDR2 is SMNVEV (reference sequence). The CDR3 covers 13 residues. CDR3 DNA sequence: TGTGCCAGCAGTTCCCGGACAGGTCAGCCCCAGCATTTT. This sequence encodes CASSSRTGQPQHF.

This clone has just a few counts. The chain employs TRBV18 and TRBJ1-3; weak D call: TRBD1 (6 bases). Germline values: CDR1 KGHSH, CDR2 LQKENI. Trimming left V 6 bases short and J 2 bases short, with 14 bases between. There are 15 residues in the CDR3. The CDR3 nucleotides are TGTGCCAGCTCGCCAGAACAGGGAGCTGGAAACACCATATATTTT. It translates to CASSPEQGAGNTIYF.

V gene TRBV19 combines with J gene TRBJ1-6; TRBD1 agrees at 10 bases. CDR1 and CDR2 from the germline V gene are LNHDA and SQIVND (reference sequence). J was trimmed by 3 bases and V by 4 bases; bases with no gene match: 0. The CDR3 covers 15 residues. The CDR3 bases are TGTGCCAGTAGTAGGACAGGGGGCTATAATTCACCCCTCCACTTT. Amino acid sequence: CASSRTGGYNSPLHF.

This clone has just a few counts. This chain joins TRBV7-9 and TRBJ2-3; 7 nucleotides line up with TRBD1. CDR1 and CDR2 from the germline V gene are SEHNR and FQNEAQ (reference sequence). The CDR3 sequence is 15 residues long. The trim removed 3 bases at V and 2 bases at J, leaving 5 bases unmatched. This chain's CDR3 is CASSLGQSLTDTQYF. Written as DNA, the CDR3 is TGTGCCAGCAGCTTGGGACAGAGTCTCACAGATACGCAGTATTTT. The variable domain in full, completed from reference TRBV7-9 and TRBJ2-3, reads DTGVSQNPRHKITKRGQNVTFRCDPISEHNRLYWYRQTLGQGPEFLTYFQNEAQLEKSRLLSDRFSAERPKGSFSTLEIQRTEQGDSAMYLCASSLGQSLTDTQYFGPGTRLTVL.

This clone appeared many times. The V and J genes are TRBV4-1 and TRBJ1-2; tentatively, D is TRBD1 (5 bases). This CDR3 is built from 14 residues. Deletions cut 1 base from V and 4 bases from J, with 10 bases between. Per germline, CDR1 MGHRA and CDR2 YSYEKL. This CDR3 reads CASSQGQGGYGYTF. The CDR3 DNA sequence: TGCGCCAGCAGCCAAGGGCAGGGTGGCTATGGCTACACCTTC.

The J gene is TRBJ2-1, the V gene TRBV15, with D unresolved. Germline V gene lookup returns CDR1 LNHNV and CDR2 YYDKDF (reference sequence). Between the trimmed V and J ends, which lost 0 bases and 2 bases, there was a span of 8 bases. The CDR3 is made up of 15 amino acids. The CDR3 DNA is TGTGCCACCAGCAGAGATCGGTTAGCCTACAATGAGCAGTTCTTC. This encodes CATSRDRLAYNEQFF.

The CDR3 DNA is TGTGCCAGCAGCCGTAGCGGGGTCAGCTCCTACGAGCAGTACTTC. Translated: CASSRSGVSSYEQYF. This chain joins TRBV7-2 and TRBJ2-7, with 8 bases lining up with TRBD2. The CDR3 is made up of 15 amino acids. Germline trimming cut 5 bases from V and 0 bases from J; bases unmatched to any gene: 6. Germline V lookup: CDR1 SGHTA, CDR2 FQGNSA. Combining the CDR3 with reference TRBV7-2 and TRBJ2-7 gives the whole variable domain GAGVSQSPSNKVTEKGKDVELRCDPISGHTALYWYRQSLGQGLEFLIYFQGNSAPDKSGLPSDRFSAERTGGSVSTLTIQRTQQEDSAVYLCASSRSGVSSYEQYFGPGTRLTVT.

This chain connects TRBV10-3 to TRBJ2-4; 13 bases match TRBD2. The junction had 3 bases not matched to a gene; V was cut back by 4 bases and J by 0 bases. Germline CDR1 ENHRY, CDR2 SYGVKD. This CDR3 has 17 amino acids. CDR3 loop: CAISGTSGGGAKNIQYF. As DNA, the CDR3 is TGTGCCATCAGTGGCACTAGCGGGGGGGGAGCCAAAAACATTCAGTACTTC.

The chain employs TRBV7-9 and TRBJ2-3; 10 nucleotides match TRBD1. The CDR3 is 17 residues long. J gave up 3 bases and V 1 base, and 7 bases lay outside the gene matches. Germline CDR1 is SEHNR and CDR2 is FQNEAQ (reference sequence). For the CDR3, the DNA is TGTGCCAGCAGCTTAGATTTTCTGGACAGGGGGACAGATACGCAGTATTTT. Its protein product is CASSLDFLDRGTDTQYF.

The chain recombines TRBV4-2 with TRBJ1-4, with D uncertain. The germline CDR1 and CDR2 sequences are LGHNA and YNFKEQ. This CDR3 comprises 13 residues. V lost 1 base, J lost 10 bases, and 10 bases lay in between. The CDR3 loop reads CASSQVFVGKLFF. CDR3 DNA: TGTGCCAGCAGCCAAGTATTTGTCGGAAAACTGTTTTTT.

This rearrangement joins TRBV9 to TRBJ1-6; maybe TRBD1 (5 bases). Germline V gene sequence: CDR1 SGDLS, CDR2 YYNGEE. The length of the CDR3 is 16 residues. Trimming cost V 0 bases and J 9 bases, with 16 bases left between them. CDR3 region: CASSVGPTAIVSPLHF. CDR3 nucleotide sequence: TGTGCCAGCAGCGTAGGACCGACAGCGATCGTTTCACCCCTCCACTTT.